Listed below are T cell receptor beta chains from one sample, sequenced in a study of blood T cell repertoires in COVID-19. Measured with immunoSEQ multiplex PCR; TCRdb has only the in-frame clones, and not every one. Among more than 250,000 clones listed, around 78% were seen once. The sequenced material came from peripheral blood. These TCRs come from a man aged 55 to 70 who had recovered from COVID-19. The CDR3 runs from the conserved cysteine through the conserved F or W. Each record gives: clone size, D gene, V gene, J gene, CDR3 DNA, CDR3 protein. A D gene is named only where the DNA matches it firmly. The listing skips clone size in some rows; elsewhere it reads once, few, many or a size class.

>once|-|TRBV18|TRBJ1-2
TGTGCCAGCTCACCCCTGGGACAAGACTATGGCTACACCTTC
CASSPLGQDYGYTF
>-|-|TRBV2|TRBJ1-5
TGTGCCAGCAGTGTCGAAACCGGTGGCAATCAGCCCCAGCATTTT
CASSVETGGNQPQHF
>-|TRBD1|TRBV5-8|TRBJ2-7
TGTGCCAGCAGCCGGGACAGGGTCTACGAGCAGTACTTC
CASSRDRVYEQYF
>-|-|TRBV24-1|TRBJ2-1
TGTGCCACCAGTGATTTGCAGTCTAGCGAAGACAATGAGCAGTTCTTC
CATSDLQSSEDNEQFF
>-|-|TRBV18|TRBJ1-4
TGTGCCAGCTCACCACGTAGGGGAACTAATGAAAAACTGTTTTTT
CASSPRRGTNEKLFF
>-|-|TRBV28|TRBJ1-1
TGTGCCAGCAGAAACAGGGTCACTGAAGCTTTCTTT
CASRNRVTEAFF
>-|-|TRBV3-1/TRBV3-2|TRBJ2-1
TGTGCCAGCAGCCAAGAGGCATGGAGGGGGGGCTACAATGAGCAGTTCTTC
CASSQEAWRGGYNEQFF
>-|TRBD1|TRBV6-1|TRBJ2-5
TGTGCCAGCAGTGAAGCCGGGACAGGGCGGGAGACCCAGTACTTC
CASSEAGTGRETQYF
>-|-|TRBV5-1|TRBJ2-3
TGCGCCAGCAAGGCGGAGCGCGGTCTTGGCACAGATACGCAGTATTTT
CASKAERGLGTDTQYF
>-|TRBD1|TRBV4-2|TRBJ1-5
TGTGCCAGCAGCCAAGAGGGGACAGGGGTTCGCAATCAGCCCCAGCATTTT
CASSQEGTGVRNQPQHF
>-|TRBD1|TRBV7-2|TRBJ1-2
TGTGCCAGCAGCTTCCCCGAAAAGACAGGGGACTATGGCTACACCTTC
CASSFPEKTGDYGYTF
>-|-|TRBV3-1/TRBV3-2|TRBJ2-5
TGTGCCAGCAGCCAAGAGAGAGGGCCCCCTAGAGAGGAGACCCAGTACTTC
CASSQERGPPREETQYF
>-|-|TRBV5-5|TRBJ1-2
TGTGCCAGCAGCTTGGGAGACAGTCGAGGCTACACCTTC
CASSLGDSRGYTF
>-|TRBD1|TRBV6-5|TRBJ2-6
TGTGCCAGCAGTTGGGACAGAAGTTCTGGGGCCAACGTCCTGACTTTC
CASSWDRSSGANVLTF
>-|-|TRBV10-1|TRBJ2-7
TGCGCCAGCAGTGAGGGCCCCCCGCACTACGAGCAGTACTTC
CASSEGPPHYEQYF
>-|TRBD2|TRBV4-1|TRBJ2-1
TGCGCCAGCAGCTTAAATCCGGGACTAGCGGGAGTTGAGCAGTTCTTC
CASSLNPGLAGVEQFF
>-|-|TRBV2|TRBJ2-1
TGTGCCAGCAGGGGACAGCGGACTAACAATGAGCAGTTCTTC
CASRGQRTNNEQFF
>-|-|TRBV6-6|TRBJ1-5
TGTGCCAGCAACAGGGAAGATCAGCCCCAGCATTTT
CASNREDQPQHF
>-|-|TRBV19|TRBJ1-3
TGTGCCACTAACTCCATATATTTT
CATNSIYF
>-|-|TRBV4-2|TRBJ2-3
TGTGCCAGCAGCCAAGGCCACGGGACTAGCACAGATACGCAGTATTTT
CASSQGHGTSTDTQYF
>-|-|TRBV4-1|TRBJ2-5
TGCGCCAGCAGCCAAGCTATAGCTCAAGAGACCCAGTACTTC
CASSQAIAQETQYF
>-|TRBD1|TRBV11-2|TRBJ1-4
TGTGCCAGCAGCCCCTGGGGGACAGGGGGTGAAAAACTGTTTTTT
CASSPWGTGGEKLFF
>-|-|TRBV5-1|TRBJ2-1
TGCGCCAGCAGCTTGGCCCAGGCGCCCTACAATGAGCAGTTCTTC
CASSLAQAPYNEQFF
>few|-|TRBV7-9|TRBJ2-2
TGTGCCAGCAGCCCCGAGGGGGTGCTTTCCGGGGAGCTGTTTTTT
CASSPEGVLSGELFF
>-|TRBD1|TRBV7-9|TRBJ2-1
TGTGCCAGCAGCCACCGGGGACAGGGGGCGCGTGAGGCCTACAATGAGCAGTTCTTC
CASSHRGQGAREAYNEQFF
>-|TRBD2|TRBV10-3|TRBJ2-7
TGTGCCATCAGTGCCCCTAGCGGTAGCTCCTACGAGCAGTACTTC
CAISAPSGSSYEQYF
>-|-|TRBV19|TRBJ1-1
TGTGCCAGTCGGGACAACCCGATTAATGAAGCTTTCTTT
CASRDNPINEAFF